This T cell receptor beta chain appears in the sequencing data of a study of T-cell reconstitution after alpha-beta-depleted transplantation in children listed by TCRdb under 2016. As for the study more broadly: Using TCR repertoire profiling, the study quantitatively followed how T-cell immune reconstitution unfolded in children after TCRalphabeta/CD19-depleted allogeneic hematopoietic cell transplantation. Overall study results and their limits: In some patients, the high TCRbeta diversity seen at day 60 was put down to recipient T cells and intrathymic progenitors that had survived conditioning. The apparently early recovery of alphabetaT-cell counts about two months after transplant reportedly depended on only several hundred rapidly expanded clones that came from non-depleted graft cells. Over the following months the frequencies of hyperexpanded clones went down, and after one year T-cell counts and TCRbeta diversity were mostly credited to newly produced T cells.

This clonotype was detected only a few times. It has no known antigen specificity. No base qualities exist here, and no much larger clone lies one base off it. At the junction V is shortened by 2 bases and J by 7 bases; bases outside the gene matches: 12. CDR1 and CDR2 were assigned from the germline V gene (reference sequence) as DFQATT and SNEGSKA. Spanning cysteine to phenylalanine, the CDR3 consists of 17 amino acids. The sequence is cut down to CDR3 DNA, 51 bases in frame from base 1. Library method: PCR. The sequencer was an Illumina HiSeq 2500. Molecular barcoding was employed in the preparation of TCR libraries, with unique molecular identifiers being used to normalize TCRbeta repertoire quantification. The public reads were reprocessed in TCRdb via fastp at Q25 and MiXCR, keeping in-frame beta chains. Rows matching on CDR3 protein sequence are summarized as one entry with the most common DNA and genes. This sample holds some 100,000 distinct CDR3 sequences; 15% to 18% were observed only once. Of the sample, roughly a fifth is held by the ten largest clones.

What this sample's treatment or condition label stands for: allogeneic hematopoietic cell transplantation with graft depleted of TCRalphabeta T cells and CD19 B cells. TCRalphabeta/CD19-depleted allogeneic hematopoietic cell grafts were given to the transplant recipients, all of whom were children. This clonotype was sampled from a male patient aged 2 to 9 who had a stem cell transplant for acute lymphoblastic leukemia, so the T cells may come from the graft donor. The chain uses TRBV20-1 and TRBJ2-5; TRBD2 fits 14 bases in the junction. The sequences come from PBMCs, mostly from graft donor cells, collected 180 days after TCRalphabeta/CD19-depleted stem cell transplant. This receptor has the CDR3 CSARRLAGGRGAVTQYF. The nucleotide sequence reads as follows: TGCAGTGCTAGAAGACTAGCGGGGGGGCGAGGCGCGGTGACCCAGTACTTC.